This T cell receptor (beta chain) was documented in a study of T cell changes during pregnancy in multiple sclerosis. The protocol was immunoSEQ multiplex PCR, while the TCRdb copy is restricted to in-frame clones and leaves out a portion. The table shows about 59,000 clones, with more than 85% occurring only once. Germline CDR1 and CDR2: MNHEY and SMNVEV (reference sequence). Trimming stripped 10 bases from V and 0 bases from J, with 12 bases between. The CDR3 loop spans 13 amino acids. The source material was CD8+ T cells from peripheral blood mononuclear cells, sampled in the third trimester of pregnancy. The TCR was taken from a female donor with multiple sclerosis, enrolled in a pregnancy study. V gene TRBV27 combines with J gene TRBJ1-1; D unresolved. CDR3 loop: CATYGELNTEAFF. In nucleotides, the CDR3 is TGTGCCACCTACGGGGAATTGAACACTGAAGCTTTCTTT.